This record covers a single T cell receptor (beta chain). Its antigen remains unknown. The table came from immunoSEQ multiplex PCR; TCRdb's copy has only in-frame clones and leaves some out. The sample has around 1,000,000 clones, roughly 80% seen once. This sample is part of a study of shared clonotypes between healthy human individuals. The germline V and J ends were trimmed by 4 bases and 0 bases, with 14 bases remaining between them. This CDR3 is 16 amino acids long. Germline V gene sequence: CDR1 LGHNA, CDR2 YNFKEQ. Whole-study findings and limits: Several donors shared around 5% of their naive CD4 clonotypes.

This clonotype originated in a man between 18 and 35 years old in good health. Some clones in this sample may be carry-over from other donors' samples. The sequencing input was memory CD4+ T cells from PBMCs. Subset meaning: CD45RA-negative fraction. This chain joins TRBV4-2 and TRBJ2-3; a possible D gene is TRBD1 (6 bases). The CDR3, as DNA: TGTGCCAGCAGCCTTGCAGGGACACTTAGCACAGATACGCAGTATTTT. Its translation: CASSLAGTLSTDTQYF.